Each of the 23 T cell receptor beta chains below was sequenced from the same sample in a study of Ad26.COV2.S vaccination and SARS-CoV-2 variants. Treatment indicated: around 19 received Ad26.COV2.S at low or high dose, single or two shots; about 5 received placebo; per-sample allocation not given. Collection of samples fell on day 63 after the first vaccine or placebo injection. Profiling relied on immunoSEQ multiplex PCR, and the TCRdb table lists in-frame clones only, not all of them. The data show roughly 300,000 clones, about 85% seen once. The sample was peripheral blood, taken in a trial of Ad26.COV2.S vaccine versus placebo. Every receptor here comes from a person aged 18-65 years who received the Ad26.COV2.S COVID-19 vaccine or a placebo.

This chain uses TRBV5-1 with TRBJ2-7, with unresolved D. The CDR3 is 14 residues long. The germline CDR1 and CDR2 sequences are SGHRS and YFSETQ. V lost 4 bases and J 4 bases, leaving 15 bases between the germline ends. DNA for the CDR3: TGCGCCAGCAGCGATCCGACAATACGATACGAGCAGTACTTC. This encodes CASSDPTIRYEQYF.

This chain links TRBV7-9 with TRBJ1-6, with D hard to call. The CDR3 sequence is 14 residues long. CDR1 and CDR2 (germline): SEHNR, FQNEAQ (reference sequence). V was clipped by 1 base and J by 12 bases, with 13 bases between them. The CDR3 loop is CASSLGFSWEPLHF. The CDR3 DNA reads TGTGCCAGCAGCTTAGGCTTTTCGTGGGAACCCCTCCACTTT. The entire variable domain, with the rest obtained from reference TRBV7-9 and TRBJ1-6, is as follows: DTGVSQNPRHKITKRGQNVTFRCDPISEHNRLYWYRQTLGQGPEFLTYFQNEAQLEKSRLLSDRFSAERPKGSFSTLEIQRTEQGDSAMYLCASSLGFSWEPLHFGNGTRLTVT.

The chain carries TRBV12-5 and TRBJ2-5; D is unresolved. CDR1 and CDR2 (germline): LGHNT, FRNRAP. The CDR3 loop spans 12 amino acids. V shed 1 base and J shed 5 bases, with 5 bases lying between them. The CDR3 sequence: CASGLAPETQYF. As DNA, the CDR3 is TGTGCTAGTGGTTTGGCGCCGGAGACCCAGTACTTC.

The V call is TRBV14, the J call TRBJ2-1, with 7 bases fitting TRBD2. Germline loops: CDR1 SGHDN, CDR2 FVKESK. Trimming cost V 7 bases and J 2 bases; bases outside gene matches: 8. The CDR3 loop spans 15 amino acids. Written as DNA, the CDR3 is TGTGCCAGCACTTACGGTAGCGGGCCCTACAATGAGCAGTTCTTC. Translating gives CASTYGSGPYNEQFF.

The chain combines TRBV21-1 with TRBJ1-4; the table's D call TRBD1 went unverified against the DNA. TRBV21-1 is termed a pseudogene. The CDR3 runs 14 residues. CDR3 protein: CASSTDRDCEKLFF. The CDR3 nucleotides read TGTGCCAGCAGCACGGACAGGGATTGTGAAAAACTGTTTTTT.

The CDR3 DNA is TGCGCCAGCAGTACCGGGGGGATCTCTGGAAACACCATATATTTT. Its protein is CASSTGGISGNTIYF. This chain connects TRBV5-1 to TRBJ1-3; a possible D gene is TRBD1 (5 bases). This CDR3 spans 15 amino acids. The V and J ends lost 5 bases and 0 bases respectively, with 12 bases between them. Germline V gives CDR1 SGHRS, CDR2 YFSETQ.

CDR3 nucleotide sequence: TGTGCCAGCAGTCCTTGGAGAGCGGGAAACTACGAGCAGTACTTC. It encodes CASSPWRAGNYEQYF. The gene calls are TRBV27 and TRBJ2-7, with TRBD2 identical over 7 bases. Germline CDR1 and CDR2: MNHEY and SMNVEV (reference sequence). The CDR3 sequence is 15 residues long. J gave up 3 bases and V 5 bases, and 10 bases lay outside the gene matches.

The chain combines TRBV6-5 with TRBJ1-6; TRBD1 matches 8 bases. Germline CDR1 reads MNHEY; CDR2 reads SVGAGI. V was pared by 8 bases and J by 7 bases, with 10 bases of the junction left unmatched. The CDR3 is made up of 15 amino acids. In DNA, the CDR3 is TGTGCCAGCCAAATATCGACAGGGGTAAATTCACCCCTCCACTTT. This translates into CASQISTGVNSPLHF.

The chain joins TRBV30 to TRBJ1-2; D is unresolved. CDR1 is GTSNPN, CDR2 SVGIG, per germline (reference sequence). Trimming left V 5 bases short and J 7 bases short, with 20 bases between. This CDR3 has 14 amino acids. Here the CDR3 DNA reads TGTGCCTGGGGAAGTGACGGAAGAGCTATTGGCTACACCTTC. Its translation is CAWGSDGRAIGYTF.

The chain uses TRBV5-4 and TRBJ1-6; unclear D gene. Trimming shortened V by 1 base and J by 7 bases, and 9 bases separated the two germline ends. CDR1 is SGHNT and CDR2 is YYREEE in the germline V gene (reference sequence). This CDR3 has 14 residues. The CDR3 DNA sequence: TGTGCCAGCAGCTTGCCTGCGGGAAATTCACCCCTCCACTTT. The encoded protein is CASSLPAGNSPLHF.

The genes are TRBV6-2 or TRBV6-3 and TRBJ2-5, with 8 bases aligning to TRBD1. Germline V lookup: CDR1 MNHEY, CDR2 SVGEGT. This CDR3 contains 15 residues. With V trimmed by 6 bases and J by 1 base, 7 bases remained unmatched. The CDR3 DNA sequence: TGTGCCAGCAGCTCTGACAGGGGAGTCCAAGAGACCCAGTACTTC. Translation: CASSSDRGVQETQYF.

V gene TRBV3-1 (or the pseudogene TRBV3-2) combines with J gene TRBJ1-5; D might be TRBD1 (6 bases). Deletions cut 0 bases from V and 4 bases from J, with 28 bases between. The length of the CDR3 is 21 residues. The V gene's germline CDR1 is LGHDT and CDR2 YNNKEL (reference sequence). The CDR3 loop is CASSQDYPIQGRGYENQPQHF. The CDR3 region has the DNA TGTGCCAGCAGCCAAGATTACCCTATACAGGGACGGGGTTATGAAAATCAGCCCCAGCATTTT.

The chain has TRBV27 and TRBJ1-6; D not resolved. The germline CDR1 and CDR2 sequences are MNHEY and SMNVEV (reference sequence). V gave up 0 bases and J gave up 0 bases, with 12 bases separating them. This CDR3 is built from 18 residues. This CDR3 is CASSLSGYPSSYNSPLHF. The CDR3 DNA reads as TGTGCCAGCAGTTTATCGGGCTACCCAAGCTCCTATAATTCACCCCTCCACTTT.

In this sample, this clone turned up once. The chain employs TRBV6-5 and TRBJ1-4; D is ambiguous. The germline CDR1 and CDR2 sequences are MNHEY and SVGAGI. Trimming stripped 5 bases from V and 7 bases from J, with 11 bases between. The CDR3 extends over 13 amino acids. CDR3 loop: CASSLLGSEKLFF. The CDR3 coding sequence is TGTGCCAGCAGTCTGTTAGGTTCTGAAAAACTGTTTTTT.

The chain uses TRBV5-6 and TRBJ1-1; D unresolved. Trimming stripped 1 base from V and 5 bases from J, with 6 bases between. Germline CDR1 reads SGHDT; CDR2 reads YYEEEE. This CDR3 is built from 12 residues. The chain's CDR3 is CASSLLPTEAFF. The CDR3 DNA follows: TGTGCCAGCAGCTTGCTGCCTACTGAAGCTTTCTTT.

The V gene is TRBV30, the J gene TRBJ2-5; 13 positions match TRBD2. Germline V gives CDR1 GTSNPN, CDR2 SVGIG (reference sequence). The CDR3 totals 18 residues. V dropped 0 bases and J dropped 5; count of bases not matched to a gene: 12. The DNA for the CDR3 is TGTGCCTGGAGTGTCTTCGGACTAGCGGGGGACGGTTCGGAGACCCAGTACTTC. Residues: CAWSVFGLAGDGSETQYF.

The V gene is TRBV7-2, the J gene TRBJ1-4, with D possibly being TRBD1 (6 bases). This CDR3 is built from 14 residues. V shed 2 bases and J shed 6 bases, with 10 bases lying between them. Germline CDR1 reads SGHTA; CDR2 reads FQGNSA. As DNA, the CDR3 is TGTGCCAGCAGCTTAAGGGCAGGGGATGAAAAACTGTTTTTT. It encodes CASSLRAGDEKLFF.

This chain uses TRBV3-1 (or the pseudogene TRBV3-2) with TRBJ2-1, with 7 bases aligning to TRBD1. Germline loops: CDR1 LGHDT, CDR2 YNNKEL (reference sequence). Trimming removed 4 bases from V and 2 bases from J; junction bases left unmatched: 5. The length of the CDR3 is 15 residues. The CDR3 DNA reads as TGTGCCAGCAGCCCCGGGACAGATACCTACAATGAGCAGTTCTTC. Translation: CASSPGTDTYNEQFF.

The V and J genes are TRBV5-4 and TRBJ2-4; D is uncertain. This CDR3 has 12 amino acids. Germline CDR1 is SGHNT and CDR2 is YYREEE (reference sequence). The germline V and J ends were trimmed by 0 bases and 11 bases, with 9 bases remaining between them. CDR3 in DNA: TGTGCCAGCAGCTTGGACTACCGCTTTCAGTACTTC. Translated: CASSLDYRFQYF. The entire variable domain, with the rest obtained from reference TRBV5-4 and TRBJ2-4, is as follows: ETGVTQSPTHLIKTRGQQVTLRCSSQSGHNTVSWYQQALGQGPQFIFQYYREEENGRGNFPPRFSGLQFPNYSSELNVNALELDDSALYLCASSLDYRFQYFGAGTRLSVL.

The chain combines TRBV30 with TRBJ1-1; weak D call: TRBD1 (6 bases). The CDR3 length is 13 residues. Trimming cost V 2 bases and J 3 bases, with 10 bases left between them. Germline V gene data show CDR1 as GTSNPN and CDR2 as SVGIG (reference sequence). The CDR3 sequence: CAWSQRQDTEAFF. CDR3 coding DNA: TGTGCCTGGAGTCAGAGACAGGACACTGAAGCTTTCTTT.

The chain links TRBV7-9 to TRBJ2-5; TRBD1 is a possible D gene (6 bases). V lost 1 base, J lost 4 bases, and 7 bases lay in between. The CDR3 consists of 13 residues. Germline lookup yields CDR1 SEHNR and CDR2 FQNEAQ (reference sequence). CDR3 protein: CASSLGTAETQYF. The CDR3 coding sequence is TGTGCCAGCAGCTTAGGGACAGCAGAGACCCAGTACTTC.

V is TRBV19 and J is TRBJ2-2; 10 bases map to TRBD1. The CDR3 contains 16 residues. Trimming removed 5 bases from V and 7 bases from J; junction bases left unmatched: 10. In germline, CDR1 is LNHDA, CDR2 SQIVND (reference sequence). The CDR3 here is CASSARTGGSVGELFF. CDR3 DNA: TGTGCCAGTAGTGCCCGGACAGGGGGGAGTGTCGGGGAGCTGTTTTTT.

The chain uses TRBV30 and TRBJ2-1, with 8 bases lining up with TRBD1. Germline V lookup: CDR1 GTSNPN, CDR2 SVGIG (reference sequence). V dropped 3 bases and J dropped 8; count of bases not matched to a gene: 9. CDR3 size: 14 residues. CDR3 sequence reads: CAWSSTGVGDEQFF. In DNA, the CDR3 is TGTGCCTGGAGCTCGACAGGGGTCGGGGATGAGCAGTTCTTC.